This section outlines one TCR beta chain sequence together with its context. The V end lost 0 bases, the J end lost 3 bases, and 9 bases lay between the germline ends. The germline V gene has CDR1 SGHRS and CDR2 YFSETQ. CDR3 size: 15 residues. The data were taken from a study of shared clonotypes between healthy human individuals. In the naive CD8 group, cells lacked CD45RO and were positively selected for CCR7, so terminally differentiated effector memory CD45RA+ cells were left out. It was at deep level that the assay was run. Methods used by the authors: ImmunoSEQ output held junction-only sequences without quality scores, so filtering differed. Sequencing was performed with immunoSEQ multiplex PCR; in TCRdb, only in-frame clones are kept and a portion is missing. The V and J calls and the clone size are those of that table, but D and trimming were determined from the DNA. The table includes more than 2 million clones, about 95% detected once.

This sequence originates from a man between 18 and 35 years old in good health. The sequenced material came from naive CD8+ T cells sorted from blood. The V call is TRBV5-1, the J call TRBJ1-4, with a tentative D call TRBD1 (5 bases). CDR3 loop: CASSLGSGANEKLFF. The DNA for the CDR3 is TGCGCCAGCAGCTTGGGTTCGGGGGCTAATGAAAAACTGTTTTTT.